This passage covers 6 T cell receptor beta chains from one sample sequenced in a study of CD4+ T cells in melanoma. TCRdb's table, derived via immunoSEQ multiplex PCR, lists solely in-frame clones and lacks some. Here the sample spans 20,000 or so clones, 81% being singletons. The specimen sequenced was cells from a culture (not recorded whether cultured in vitro). These receptors were collected from a human donor with melanoma.

This chain links TRBV2 with TRBJ2-5; D unresolved. Germline loops: CDR1 SNHLY, CDR2 FYNNEI. Trimming removed 5 bases at V and 1 base at J, with 8 bases between. The CDR3 is made up of 13 amino acids. CDR3 DNA sequence: TGTGCCAGCAGTAGGAGCGCCCAAGAGACCCAGTACTTC. Residues: CASSRSAQETQYF. The full variable domain, in which reference TRBV2 and TRBJ2-5 provide the parts outside the CDR3, is EPEVTQTPSHQVTQMGQEVILRCVPISNHLYFYWYRQILGQKVEFLVSFYNNEISEKSEIFDDQFSVERPDGSNFTLKIRSTKLEDSAMYFCASSRSAQETQYFGPGTRLLVL.

This chain joins TRBV5-4 and TRBJ2-1, with TRBD2 matching over 8 bases. Germline V gives CDR1 SGHNT, CDR2 YYREEE (reference sequence). V shed 6 bases, J shed 8 bases, and the junction held 7 bases outside the gene matches. The CDR3 is 13 amino acids. The CDR3 sequence: CASISAGVDEQFF. DNA for the CDR3: TGTGCCAGCATCTCAGCGGGGGTGGATGAGCAGTTCTTC. The whole variable domain, remainder taken from reference TRBV5-4 and TRBJ2-1, is ETGVTQSPTHLIKTRGQQVTLRCSSQSGHNTVSWYQQALGQGPQFIFQYYREEENGRGNFPPRFSGLQFPNYSSELNVNALELDDSALYLCASISAGVDEQFFGPGTRLTVL.

V gene TRBV21-1 combines with J gene TRBJ2-7; TRBD1 reflects the table's D call only, with no check against the DNA. TRBV21-1 is a listed pseudogene. The CDR3 has 15 amino acids. The DNA for the CDR3 is TGTGCCAGCAGCAAAAAGGGACAGGGGACAGGGGAGCAGTACTTC. It codes for CASSKKGQGTGEQYF.

The J gene is TRBJ2-3, the V gene TRBV5-1; a weak D match, TRBD1 (5 bases). Between the trimmed V and J ends, which lost 1 base and 1 base, there was a span of 7 bases. This CDR3 comprises 14 residues. The germline CDR1 and CDR2 sequences are SGHRS and YFSETQ. CDR3 protein: CASSLRGRTDTQYF. CDR3 DNA: TGCGCCAGCAGCTTGAGGGGTCGCACAGATACGCAGTATTTT. Based on the CDR3 plus reference TRBV5-1 and TRBJ2-3, the full variable domain is KAGVTQTPRYLIKTRGQQVTLSCSPISGHRSVSWYQQTPGQGLQFLFEYFSETQRNKGNFPGRFSGRQFSNSRSEMNVSTLELGDSALYLCASSLRGRTDTQYFGPGTRLTVL.

This chain joins TRBV5-5 and TRBJ1-2, with TRBD1 matching 9 bases. The junction had 8 bases not matched to a gene; V was cut back by 5 bases and J by 3 bases. Germline assignment: CDR1 SGHKS and CDR2 YYEKEE (reference sequence). This CDR3 has 15 residues. The CDR3 loop is CASSRVGQGHYGYTF. The CDR3 bases are TGTGCCAGCAGTCGCGTAGGACAGGGGCACTATGGCTACACCTTC.

This chain uses TRBV2 with TRBJ1-1; 7 bases agree with TRBD1. From germline, CDR1 is SNHLY and CDR2 FYNNEI. The J segment lost 1 base and the V segment lost 6 bases, leaving 11 bases of the junction unmatched. The CDR3 has 16 residues. The CDR3 region is CASRPRDRLSNTEAFF. The CDR3 nucleotides are TGTGCCAGCAGACCCCGGGACAGACTGTCGAACACTGAAGCTTTCTTT.